Each of the 32 T cell receptor beta chains below was sequenced from the same sample in a study of blood T cell repertoires in COVID-19. Profiling relied on immunoSEQ multiplex PCR, and the TCRdb table lists in-frame clones only, not all of them. The table includes fewer than 400,000 clones, approximately 88% detected once. The sample comprised PBMCs or T cells enriched from blood (not recorded which). The receptor set was obtained from a man between 60 and 70 years old who had recovered from COVID-19.

The rearrangement joins TRBV5-6 to TRBJ2-6; TRBD1 matches 7 bases. V gave up 9 bases and J gave up 0 bases; unmatched junction bases: 18. CDR1 SGHDT and CDR2 YYEEEE come from the germline V gene. This CDR3 has 19 amino acids. CDR3 sequence (DNA): TGTGCCACCAAGCTGGGTTATTGGGGACAGAGCTCTGGGGCCAACGTCCTGACTTTC. Protein sequence: CATKLGYWGQSSGANVLTF.

This chain connects TRBV19 to TRBJ2-2; a weak D match, TRBD2 (6 bases). Germline V lookup: CDR1 LNHDA, CDR2 SQIVND (reference sequence). The CDR3 runs 16 residues. Deletions cut 5 bases from V and 4 bases from J, with 17 bases between. The CDR3 DNA reads as TGTGCCAGTAGTCTCTCCCCGGGACTTTCCACCGGGGAGCTGTTTTTT. Translated: CASSLSPGLSTGELFF. Full variable domain (outside the CDR3, taken from reference TRBV19 and TRBJ2-2): DGGITQSPKYLFRKEGQNVTLSCEQNLNHDAMYWYRQDPGQGLRLIYYSQIVNDFQKGDIAEGYSVSREKKESFPLTVTSAQKNPTAFYLCASSLSPGLSTGELFFGEGSRLTVL.

Only one count was recorded for this clone. This sequence joins TRBV7-2 and TRBJ2-1; no definite D call. Trimming removed 4 bases from V and 3 bases from J, with 10 bases in between. The CDR3 has 14 residues. The V gene's germline CDR1 is SGHTA and CDR2 FQGNSA. This chain's CDR3 is CASSSTLVYNEQFF. DNA for the CDR3: TGTGCCAGCAGCTCCACGCTAGTCTACAATGAGCAGTTCTTC.

The rearrangement joins TRBV5-6 to TRBJ2-6, with TRBD1 matching 8 bases. J was trimmed by 4 bases and V by 4 bases; bases with no gene match: 7. Germline V lookup: CDR1 SGHDT, CDR2 YYEEEE. This CDR3 has 16 amino acids. CDR3: CASSGTGGTGANVLTF. The CDR3 DNA follows: TGTGCCAGCAGCGGAACAGGGGGGACAGGGGCCAACGTCCTGACTTTC. The variable domain in full, completed from reference TRBV5-6 and TRBJ2-6, reads DAGVTQSPTHLIKTRGQQVTLRCSPKSGHDTVSWYQQALGQGPQFIFQYYEEEERQRGNFPDRFSGHQFPNYSSELNVNALLLGDSALYLCASSGTGGTGANVLTFGAGSRLTVL.

This clone was recorded only once. The rearrangement uses TRBV5-5 and TRBJ2-2, with 9 bases that match TRBD2. From germline, CDR1 is SGHKS and CDR2 YYEKEE (reference sequence). The CDR3 length is 16 residues. After removal of 0 bases from V and 4 bases from J, the junction contained 4 bases not matched to a gene. The CDR3, as DNA: TGTGCCAGCAGCTTGGTGGCGGGAGGGCCCACCGGGGAGCTGTTTTTT. It specifies CASSLVAGGPTGELFF.

The rearrangement uses TRBV2 and TRBJ2-2, with 9 bases matching TRBD2. The junction had 10 bases not matched to a gene; V was cut back by 6 bases and J by 8 bases. The CDR3 spans 15 residues. In germline, CDR1 is SNHLY, CDR2 FYNNEI. The CDR3 reads CASRLGLAGMGELFF. DNA of the CDR3: TGTGCCAGCAGATTGGGACTAGCTGGAATGGGGGAGCTGTTTTTT.

V and J are TRBV5-4 and TRBJ2-3; 8 bases align to TRBD1. CDR3 size: 15 residues. Germline V gene lookup returns CDR1 SGHNT and CDR2 YYREEE (reference sequence). V shed 0 bases, J shed 3 bases, and the junction held 3 bases outside the gene matches. CDR3 region: CASSLGGQGTDTQYF. DNA for the CDR3: TGTGCCAGCAGCTTGGGCGGACAGGGAACAGATACGCAGTATTTT.

This clone was recorded a few times. An end of the junction does not agree with germline; a read error may underlie this. J is TRBJ1-2 and V is TRBV7-7; 10 bases align to TRBD1. This CDR3 is 15 amino acids long. The germline gives CDR1 SSHAT, CDR2 FNYEAQ (reference sequence). CDR3 sequence (DNA): TGTGCTAGCAGCCTTGGACAGGGGGATAACTATGGCTACACCTTC. Its protein is CASSLGQGDNYGYTF.

The chain recombines TRBV7-3 with TRBJ2-1; 9 positions agree with TRBD1. Losses at the gene ends were 2 bases for V and 3 bases for J; bases not matched to a gene: 5. Germline V gene sequence: CDR1 SGHTA, CDR2 FQGTGA. The CDR3 covers 16 residues. CDR3 protein: CASSLLVTGGYNEQFF. The CDR3 region has the DNA TGTGCCAGCAGCTTACTGGTGACAGGGGGCTACAATGAGCAGTTCTTC.

The chain combines TRBV18 with TRBJ2-7; TRBD2 is a possible D gene (6 bases). The germline V and J ends were trimmed by 3 bases and 2 bases, with 23 bases remaining between them. CDR1 and CDR2 from the germline V gene are KGHSH and LQKENI. CDR3 length equals 18 residues. The CDR3 loop is CASSPRRVAHLMAYEQYF. The CDR3 bases are TGTGCCAGCTCACCCCGGAGGGTCGCCCACTTAATGGCCTACGAGCAGTACTTC.

V gene TRBV4-2 combines with J gene TRBJ2-2; tentative D call: TRBD2 (6 bases). Germline assignment: CDR1 LGHNA and CDR2 YNFKEQ. With 3 bases removed from V and 7 bases from J, the gap between germline ends came to 15 bases. The CDR3 covers 15 residues. The CDR3 DNA sequence: TGTGCCAGCAGCCACGGGACTCCGGTGGGCGGGGAGCTGTTTTTT. This gives the protein CASSHGTPVGGELFF.

This sequence joins TRBV3-1 (or the pseudogene TRBV3-2) and TRBJ1-4; the D is unclear. CDR1 and CDR2 from the germline V gene are LGHDT and YNNKEL (reference sequence). The CDR3 runs to 15 residues. V gave up 0 bases and J gave up 8 bases, with 13 bases separating them. The CDR3 sequence: CASSQERPGWEKLFF. CDR3 DNA: TGTGCCAGCAGCCAAGAGAGACCGGGTTGGGAAAAACTGTTTTTT.

The chain joins TRBV18 to TRBJ1-4; D gene unclear. CDR3 size: 15 residues. Germline values: CDR1 KGHSH, CDR2 LQKENI. Trimming removed 1 base at V and 5 bases at J, with 11 bases between. CDR3 loop: CASSPLFRENEKLFF. The CDR3, as DNA: TGTGCCAGCTCACCACTTTTCCGGGAAAATGAAAAACTGTTTTTT.

The chain couples TRBV10-3 to TRBJ1-4; no reliable D call. CDR3 length equals 14 residues. CDR1 is ENHRY and CDR2 is SYGVKD in the germline V gene. The germline V and J ends were trimmed by 1 base and 4 bases, with 7 bases remaining between them. The CDR3 loop reads CAISELAFNEKLFF. The CDR3 nucleotides read TGTGCCATCAGTGAGTTGGCCTTTAATGAAAAACTGTTTTTT.

V gene TRBV5-1 combines with J gene TRBJ1-1; no reliable D call. This CDR3 comprises 13 residues. Looked up from germline, CDR1 is SGHRS and CDR2 is YFSETQ. V shed 5 bases and J shed 2 bases, with 10 bases lying between them. The CDR3 sequence: CASRPGENTEAFF. In DNA form, the CDR3 reads TGCGCCAGCAGACCCGGGGAAAACACTGAAGCTTTCTTT.

CDR3 residues: CASSLAVAGRIGETQYF. In nucleotides, the CDR3 is TGCGCCAGCAGCTTGGCCGTAGCGGGAAGAATTGGAGAGACCCAGTACTTC. This chain links TRBV5-1 with TRBJ2-5, with 8 nucleotides matching TRBD2. After removal of 0 bases from V and 4 bases from J, the junction contained 11 bases not matched to a gene. CDR3 length: 17 amino acids. The germline V gene encodes CDR1 SGHRS and CDR2 YFSETQ.

This chain joins TRBV13 and TRBJ2-7; TRBD2 agrees at 13 bases. Germline CDR1 PRHDT, CDR2 FYEKMQ (reference sequence). Losses at the gene ends were 2 bases for V and 6 bases for J; bases not matched to a gene: 19. The CDR3 is 20 residues long. CDR3 coding DNA: TGTGCCAGCAGCTTACTAAAACCAGGACTAGCGGGAGAACCCGTAGGCGAGCAGTACTTC. It specifies CASSLLKPGLAGEPVGEQYF.

This clone was found once. The chain carries TRBV28 and TRBJ1-5; 11 bases fit TRBD1. Trimming cost V 4 bases and J 6 bases; bases outside gene matches: 5. This CDR3 has 15 residues. Germline assignment: CDR1 MDHEN and CDR2 SYDVKM. The CDR3 DNA sequence: TGTGCCAGCAGTTCCACCGGGACAGGGGGTCAGCCCCAGCATTTT. Translating it yields CASSSTGTGGQPQHF.

The chain uses TRBV5-1 and TRBJ2-2; possible D gene TRBD2, 6 bases. CDR1 is SGHRS and CDR2 is YFSETQ in the germline V gene. This CDR3 is 18 amino acids long. The ends were cut back, 4 bases at V and 3 bases at J, with 22 bases in the middle. CDR3: CASSHRRPRGGDTGELFF. The CDR3 DNA follows: TGCGCCAGCAGCCATCGACGGCCCCGGGGAGGTGACACCGGGGAGCTGTTTTTT.

DNA of the CDR3: TGTGCCAGCAGTTTACTGGGACAGGGGGCAAGCGGGGCCTACAATGAGCAGTTCTTC. This sequence encodes CASSLLGQGASGAYNEQFF. J is TRBJ2-1 and V is TRBV27; 12 bases match TRBD1. CDR3 length equals 19 residues. V lost 2 bases, J lost 2 bases, and 10 bases stayed unmatched. In germline, CDR1 is MNHEY, CDR2 SMNVEV (reference sequence).

V and J are TRBV29-1 and TRBJ1-1, with D hard to call. Germline CDR1 SQVTM, CDR2 ANQGSEA. The CDR3 has 17 amino acids. With 0 bases removed from V and 0 bases from J, the gap between germline ends came to 17 bases. The CDR3 spells CSVEEGPGSGLNTEAFF. In DNA form, the CDR3 reads TGCAGCGTTGAAGAAGGACCGGGGTCGGGGTTGAACACTGAAGCTTTCTTT.

This chain joins TRBV2 and TRBJ2-2, with unresolved D. The V gene's germline CDR1 is SNHLY and CDR2 FYNNEI. Trimming removed 8 bases from V and 6 bases from J, with 7 bases in between. CDR3 size: 11 residues. The CDR3 spells CASQVPGELFF. The DNA of the CDR3 is TGTGCCAGCCAGGTTCCCGGGGAGCTGTTTTTT.

The CDR3 protein is CASSLGAQTGNHEQYF. For the CDR3, the DNA is TGTGCCAGCAGCTTGGGGGCCCAGACAGGGAACCACGAGCAGTACTTC. The chain uses TRBV5-5 and TRBJ2-7; 7 bases align to TRBD1. J was trimmed by 5 bases and V by 0 bases; bases with no gene match: 11. The CDR3 spans 16 residues. Germline V lookup: CDR1 SGHKS, CDR2 YYEKEE (reference sequence).

This clone was counted a single time. The V and J genes are TRBV5-1 and TRBJ2-2; a weak D match, TRBD1 (5 bases). There are 13 residues in the CDR3. V dropped 4 bases and J dropped 6 bases, with 10 bases sitting between them. Germline CDR1 SGHRS, CDR2 YFSETQ. The CDR3 DNA sequence: TGCGCCAGCAGCGGGCAGGGCGCCGGGGAGCTGTTTTTT. Translated: CASSGQGAGELFF.

The chain recombines TRBV9 with TRBJ1-5; D gene uncertain. V was shortened by 0 bases and J by 3 bases, with 10 bases between the two germline ends. Germline V gene lookup returns CDR1 SGDLS and CDR2 YYNGEE. This CDR3 is built from 15 residues. The CDR3 DNA follows: TGTGCCAGCAGCGTAGGGGCAGAGACCAATCAGCCCCAGCATTTT. It encodes CASSVGAETNQPQHF.

This sequence joins TRBV6-5 and TRBJ2-1, with D perhaps matching TRBD2 (6 bases). CDR3 size: 15 residues. V dropped 2 bases and J dropped 0 bases, with 8 bases sitting between them. Germline V CDR1 and CDR2: MNHEY, SVGAGI. The CDR3 DNA follows: TGTGCCAGCAGTTACGACGGGAGCTCCTACAATGAGCAGTTCTTC. Translation gives CASSYDGSSYNEQFF.

This sequence joins TRBV7-2 and TRBJ2-7, with 11 bases lining up with TRBD2. CDR3 length equals 15 residues. In germline, CDR1 is SGHTA, CDR2 FQGNSA. With V trimmed by 5 bases and J by 6 bases, 9 bases remained unmatched. CDR3 DNA: TGTGCCAGCAGCCCCCGCTTAGCGGGGGGGAGCGAGCAGTACTTC. Encoded protein: CASSPRLAGGSEQYF.

The chain is built from TRBV5-4 and TRBJ2-5; possibly TRBD1 for D (6 bases). V lost 1 base to trimming and J lost 7 bases, with 11 bases between them. Germline CDR1 is SGHNT and CDR2 is YYREEE (reference sequence). The CDR3 is 13 amino acids. CDR3 residues: CASSLNREGTQYF. In nucleotides, the CDR3 is TGTGCCAGCAGCTTGAACAGGGAAGGGACCCAGTACTTC.

This clone was counted a single time. The V call is TRBV18, the J call TRBJ2-1, with 12 bases aligning to TRBD2. V dropped 4 bases and J dropped 10; count of bases not matched to a gene: 5. The germline gives CDR1 KGHSH, CDR2 LQKENI. CDR3 length equals 14 residues. Here the CDR3 DNA reads TGTGCCAGCTCACTGCGACTAGCGGGAGAGGAGCAGTTCTTC. Translating gives CASSLRLAGEEQFF.

The sample holds a few counts of this clone. The V call is TRBV10-2, the J call TRBJ1-6; TRBD1 matches 9 bases. Germline CDR1 is WSHSY and CDR2 is SAAADI. This CDR3 spans 15 amino acids. V dropped 5 bases and J dropped 6; count of bases not matched to a gene: 5. The CDR3 DNA reads TGCGCCAGCAGTTATGGGACAGGGATTAATTCACCCCTCCACTTT. Its protein is CASSYGTGINSPLHF.

The chain combines TRBV29-1 with TRBJ2-5; the D gene is possibly TRBD2 (6 bases). The CDR3 has 14 residues. Germline CDR1 is SQVTM and CDR2 is ANQGSEA. The germline V and J ends were trimmed by 6 bases and 5 bases, with 19 bases remaining between them. The CDR3 DNA reads TGCAGCGTCCTAGGACGAGGGGCGGGGGAGACCCAGTACTTC. This codes for CSVLGRGAGETQYF.

This rearrangement joins TRBV6-5 to TRBJ1-5; 8 bases are a match to TRBD1. The V and J ends lost 4 bases and 6 bases, in that order; junction bases with no gene match: 8. This CDR3 is 15 amino acids long. Germline loops: CDR1 MNHEY, CDR2 SVGAGI. CDR3 in amino acids: CASSSNQGASQPQHF. CDR3 sequence (DNA): TGTGCCAGCAGTTCCAATCAGGGGGCGAGTCAGCCCCAGCATTTT.